This T cell receptor (beta chain) stems from a study of cytomegalovirus exposure and HLA in healthy donors. General study results and limits: Only CMV serostatus was available as immune exposure information. For TCR beta chains, V- and J-gene trimming was later linked to a missense DCLRE1C variant.

The PCR had 60 Vbeta and 13 Jbeta primers. TCRdb keeps only in-frame clones here, not all; method: immunoSEQ multiplex PCR. The repertoire holds about 100,000 clones, with roughly three quarters as singletons. CDR1 and CDR2 from the germline V gene are SNHLY and FYNNEI. There are 15 residues in the CDR3. V shed 2 bases, J shed 5 bases, and the junction held 7 bases outside the gene matches. This clone was seen only a few times. Its antigen remains unidentified. The donors, nominally healthy at sampling, likely had unrecorded immune exposures. Sequencing used PBMCs. The TCR was taken from a woman aged 40-49 years in good health and CMV-seronegative. V is TRBV2 and J is TRBJ2-5, with 8 positions matching TRBD2. The CDR3 region has the DNA TGTGCCAGCAGTGAAACGGGAGGGCAGGTCGAGACCCAGTACTTC. It specifies CASSETGGQVETQYF.